A selection of T cell receptor beta chains follows, all from one sample in a study of blood T cell repertoires in COVID-19. This table comes from immunoSEQ multiplex PCR, and its TCRdb copy is limited to in-frame clones, with some not included. Of about 150,000 clones in the sample, roughly 78% were seen once. Material for sequencing was peripheral blood. Receptors were obtained from a human donor with acute or convalescent COVID-19. The donor label of this sample is uncertain. Both conserved end residues are part of each CDR3.

j_call v_call cdr3_aa
TRBJ2-7 TRBV6-5 CASRDRDRLSYEQYF
TRBJ1-4 TRBV2 CATRVLGAKLFF
TRBJ2-7 TRBV3-1/TRBV3-2 CASSPYAGSYEQYF
TRBJ2-3 TRBV10-3 CAISEALQGATSTDTQYF
TRBJ2-5 TRBV7-2 CASSPYPTRDMTQYF
TRBJ1-5 TRBV7-2 CASSLVGRTNQPQHF
TRBJ1-5 TRBV30 CAWSSGDALYQPQHF
TRBJ1-5 TRBV2 CASKTGDHNQPQHF
TRBJ1-2 TRBV7-9 CASSLTPTGVDYGYTF
TRBJ1-2 TRBV5-1 CASSLGEDYGYTF
TRBJ1-6 TRBV28 CASSHGGLPYNSPLHF
TRBJ2-7 TRBV7-8 CASSLDGTGAYEQYF
TRBJ1-2 TRBV28 CASSLETHGYTF
TRBJ1-2 TRBV7-2 CASSPWDRESGYTF